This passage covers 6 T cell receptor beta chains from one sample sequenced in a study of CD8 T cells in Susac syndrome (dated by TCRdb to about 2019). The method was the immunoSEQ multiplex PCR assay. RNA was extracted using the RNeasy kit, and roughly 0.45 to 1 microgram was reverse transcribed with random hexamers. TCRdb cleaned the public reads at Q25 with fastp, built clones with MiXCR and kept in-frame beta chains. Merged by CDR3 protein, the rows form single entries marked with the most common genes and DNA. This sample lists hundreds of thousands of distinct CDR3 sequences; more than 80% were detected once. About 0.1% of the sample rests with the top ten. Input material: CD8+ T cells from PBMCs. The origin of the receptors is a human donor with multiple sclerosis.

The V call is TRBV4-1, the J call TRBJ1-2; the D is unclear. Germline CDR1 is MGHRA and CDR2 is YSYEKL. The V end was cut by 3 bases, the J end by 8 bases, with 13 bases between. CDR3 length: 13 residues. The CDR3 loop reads CASSHPDGEGYTF. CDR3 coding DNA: TGCGCCAGCAGCCACCCGGACGGGGAGGGCTACACCTTC.

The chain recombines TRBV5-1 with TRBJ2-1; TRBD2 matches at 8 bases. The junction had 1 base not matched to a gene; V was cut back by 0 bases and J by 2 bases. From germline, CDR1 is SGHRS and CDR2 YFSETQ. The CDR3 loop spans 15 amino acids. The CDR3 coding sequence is TGCGCCAGCAGCTTGGCCGGGGGGGCCTACAATGAGCAGTTCTTC. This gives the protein CASSLAGGAYNEQFF.

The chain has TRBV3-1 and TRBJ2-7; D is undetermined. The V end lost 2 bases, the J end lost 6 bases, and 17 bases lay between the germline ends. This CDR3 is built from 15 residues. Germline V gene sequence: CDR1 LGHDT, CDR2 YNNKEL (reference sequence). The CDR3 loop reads CASSQPRASSGEQYF. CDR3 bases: TGTGCCAGCAGCCAACCCCGGGCCAGTTCGGGCGAGCAGTACTTC.

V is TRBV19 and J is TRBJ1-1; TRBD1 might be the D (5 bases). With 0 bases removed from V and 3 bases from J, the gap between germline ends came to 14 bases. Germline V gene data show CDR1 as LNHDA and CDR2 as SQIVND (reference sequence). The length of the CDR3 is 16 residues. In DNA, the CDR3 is TGTGCCAGTAGTATAGATCCCGAGACAGTGGACACTGAAGCTTTCTTT. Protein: CASSIDPETVDTEAFF.

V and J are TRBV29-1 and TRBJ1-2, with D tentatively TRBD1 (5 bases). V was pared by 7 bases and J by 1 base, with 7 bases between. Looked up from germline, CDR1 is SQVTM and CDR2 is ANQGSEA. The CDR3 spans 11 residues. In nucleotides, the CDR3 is TGCAGCGCCCAGGGTAACTATGGCTACACCTTC. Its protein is CSAQGNYGYTF.

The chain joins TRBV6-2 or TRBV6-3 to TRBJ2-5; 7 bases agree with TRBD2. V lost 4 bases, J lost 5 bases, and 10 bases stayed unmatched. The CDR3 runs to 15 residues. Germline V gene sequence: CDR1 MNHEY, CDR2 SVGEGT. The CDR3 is CASSSRAGERETQYF. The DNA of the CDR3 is TGTGCCAGCAGTTCCCGGGCGGGAGAGAGGGAGACCCAGTACTTC.